This note documents a single TCR beta chain sequence. No antigen is known for it. The data were taken from a study of OX40 agonist ivuxolimab in advanced cancers. Study-level background: Dose-escalation cases comprised hepatocellular carcinoma, melanoma, renal cell or head and neck cancer. General study points: No determination was made of the antigen specificity of the expanded peripheral T cells.

Researchers took blood at baseline, on cycle 4 day 1, and on cycle 7 day 1. From germline, CDR1 is SQVTM and CDR2 ANQGSEA. The length of the CDR3 is 14 residues. V lost 7 bases and J 4 bases, leaving 17 bases between the germline ends. Profiled with immunoSEQ multiplex PCR; TCRdb holds only in-frame clones, not every one. The sample lists 55,000 to 75,000 clones; 91% were seen once. This sequence joins TRBV29-1 and TRBJ2-1, with D perhaps given as TRBD1 or TRBD2 (5 bases each). The material sequenced was CD4+ or CD8+ T cells sorted from blood, taken in a trial of the OX40 agonist ivuxolimab. The receptor was derived from an adult with an advanced solid tumor such as melanoma, head and neck, liver or kidney cancer. The CDR3 DNA sequence: TGCAGCGCCTTACCGGGACGGAGGTACAATGAGCAGTTCTTC. Amino acids: CSALPGRRYNEQFF.